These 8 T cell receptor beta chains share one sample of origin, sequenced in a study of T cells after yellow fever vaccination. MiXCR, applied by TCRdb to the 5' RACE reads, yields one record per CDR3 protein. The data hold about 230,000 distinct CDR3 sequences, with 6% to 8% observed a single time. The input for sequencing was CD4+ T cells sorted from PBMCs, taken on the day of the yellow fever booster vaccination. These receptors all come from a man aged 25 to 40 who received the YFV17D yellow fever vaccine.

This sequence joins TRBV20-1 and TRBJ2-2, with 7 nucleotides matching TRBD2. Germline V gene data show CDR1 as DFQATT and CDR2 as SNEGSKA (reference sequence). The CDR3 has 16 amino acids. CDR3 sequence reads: CTAPRSGGRATGELFF. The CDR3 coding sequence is TGCACTGCCCCGCGAAGTGGCGGGAGAGCCACCGGGGAGCTGTTTTTT.

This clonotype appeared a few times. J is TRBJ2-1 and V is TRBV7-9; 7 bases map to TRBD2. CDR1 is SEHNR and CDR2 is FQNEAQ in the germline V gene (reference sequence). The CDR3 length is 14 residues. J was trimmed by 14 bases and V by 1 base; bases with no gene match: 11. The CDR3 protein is CASSLEVAGPLEFF. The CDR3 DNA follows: TGTGCCAGCAGCTTAGAAGTAGCGGGCCCCTTAGAGTTCTTC.

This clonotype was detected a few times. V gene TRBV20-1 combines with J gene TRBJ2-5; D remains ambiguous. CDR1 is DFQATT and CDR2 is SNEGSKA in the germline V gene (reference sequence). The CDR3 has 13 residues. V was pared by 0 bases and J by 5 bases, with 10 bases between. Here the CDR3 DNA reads TGCAGTGCTAGAGATAACGGTGTGGAGACCCAGTACTTC. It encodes CSARDNGVETQYF.

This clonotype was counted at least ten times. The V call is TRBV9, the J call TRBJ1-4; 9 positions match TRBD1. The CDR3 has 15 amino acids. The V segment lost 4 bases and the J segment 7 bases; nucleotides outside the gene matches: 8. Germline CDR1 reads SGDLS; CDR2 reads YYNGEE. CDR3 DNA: TGTGCCAGCAGCATTGGGACAGGGTTTGGTGAAAAACTGTTTTTT. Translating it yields CASSIGTGFGEKLFF.

The CDR3 here is CASSVQTGAYSPLHF. CDR3 in DNA: TGTGCCAGCAGCGTCCAGACAGGGGCTTATTCACCCCTCCACTTT. The genes are TRBV11-2 and TRBJ1-6; 8 bases map to TRBD1. Germline trimming cut 5 bases from V and 8 bases from J; bases unmatched to any gene: 8. Germline lookup yields CDR1 SGHAT and CDR2 FQNNGV. This CDR3 spans 15 amino acids.

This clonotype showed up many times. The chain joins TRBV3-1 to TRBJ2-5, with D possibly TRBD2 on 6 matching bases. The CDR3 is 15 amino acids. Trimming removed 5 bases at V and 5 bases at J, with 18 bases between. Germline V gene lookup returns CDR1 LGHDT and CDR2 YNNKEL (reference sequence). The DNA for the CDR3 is TGTGCCAGCAGCAAGGGACTCCAGGGCGGGGAGACCCAGTACTTC. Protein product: CASSKGLQGGETQYF.

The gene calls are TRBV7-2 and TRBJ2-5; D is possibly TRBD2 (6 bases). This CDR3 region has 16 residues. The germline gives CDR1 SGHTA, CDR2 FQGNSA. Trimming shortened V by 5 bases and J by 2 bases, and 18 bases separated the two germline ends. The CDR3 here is CASSPGRLARQETQYF. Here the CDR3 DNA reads TGTGCCAGCAGCCCCGGTCGGCTAGCGAGACAAGAGACCCAGTACTTC.

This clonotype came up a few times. In nucleotides, the CDR3 is TGCGCCAGCAGCCAAGGGTGGGGACAAGCCTACGAGCAGTACTTC. This sequence encodes CASSQGWGQAYEQYF. V and J are TRBV4-3 and TRBJ2-7, with D possibly being TRBD1 (6 bases). The CDR3 contains 15 residues. The V end was cut by 1 base, the J end by 2 bases, with 12 bases between. Germline V CDR1 and CDR2: LGHNA, YSLEER.